The T cell receptor (beta chain) described here comes from a study of OX40 agonist ivuxolimab in advanced cancers. For the study at large: Participants, 65% to 85% male, averaged approximately 56 years of age, ranging from about 23 to 80.

Overall study results and limits: Averaging showed that CD8+ T cells had more expanded clones than CD4+ did. Doses of 0.1 to 3.0 mg/kg were accompanied by clonal expansion of CD4+ and CD8+ blood T cells by week 6.

A note on this clone: The target antigen is unknown.

TCRdb keeps only in-frame clones here, not all; method: immunoSEQ multiplex PCR. The table lists about 86,000 clones, 75% to 95% of them singletons. Sample: CD4+ or CD8+ T cells sorted from blood, taken in a trial of the OX40 agonist ivuxolimab. The sequence was collected from an adult with an advanced solid tumor such as melanoma, head and neck, liver or kidney cancer.

The CDR3 sequence is CASSMGTGTYEQYF. The DNA of the CDR3 is TGCGCCAGCAGTATGGGGACAGGGACCTACGAGCAGTACTTC. The chain recombines TRBV5-1 with TRBJ2-7; TRBD1 matches at 9 bases. The germline V gene encodes CDR1 SGHRS and CDR2 YFSETQ. The CDR3 runs to 14 residues. Trimming at V came to 5 bases and at J to 2 bases, leaving 5 bases not matched to a gene.